A single TCR beta chain is shown here with its context. Its specificity is not known. Its ends do not fully match the called genes, so a read error is possible. The entry originates in a study of blood T cells in healthy people across ages. General study results and limits: Both naive CD4+ cell counts and diversity were greater in long-lived donors than in aged donors.

Sample-barcoded 5' priming and a J-beta primer mix drove a second PCR of roughly 7 to 11 cycles. Each cDNA molecule, via a template-switch adaptor with 12 random nucleotides, was tagged. TCRdb analysed the 5' RACE reads with MiXCR anew, one entry per CDR3 protein. The data show some 900,000 distinct CDR3 sequences, 48% seen once. Germline V lookup: CDR1 DFQATT, CDR2 SNEGSKA (reference sequence). CDR3 length: 15 amino acids. The specimen sequenced was blood. This clonotype originated in a man aged 25-45 years in good health. The chain is built from TRBV20-1 and TRBJ1-5, with a possible D match to TRBD1 (6 bases). The DNA for the CDR3 is TGTAGTGCTAGAGGGAAACAGGGCGGCAATCAGCCCCAGCATTTT. Its translation is CSARGKQGGNQPQHF.